This T cell receptor (beta chain) was documented in a study of shared clonotypes between healthy human individuals. The CDR3 has 16 amino acids. Trimming removed 1 base from V and 2 bases from J; junction bases left unmatched: 6. Per germline, CDR1 SGHRS and CDR2 YFSETQ. TCRdb keeps only in-frame clones here, not all; method: immunoSEQ multiplex PCR. This sample has approximately 1.5 million clones; approximately 98.5% occur once, and the top ten carry approximately 0.38%. V usage is TRBV5-1 and J usage is TRBJ2-7, with 10 bases lining up with TRBD2. Material: naive CD4+ T cells sorted from blood. The subset is: CD45RA+ positively selected. The sequence was collected from a man aged 30-40 years in good health. The CDR3 here is CASSLWLAGATYEQYF. The CDR3 DNA reads TGCGCCAGCAGCTTGTGGCTAGCGGGGGCTACCTACGAGCAGTACTTC.